This T cell receptor beta chain is from a study of regulatory T cells in long-lasting Graves disease. Study information: Over 5 years of antithyroid drugs with positive TSH receptor antibodies was taken to mean persistent Graves' disease. Overall study results and limits: Blood alone, not thyroid tissue, was studied. Authors noted too few samples as a limitation.

Stated time point: persistent/refractory GD, antithyroid drugs over 5 years with positive TRAb. After RNA was extracted from PBMCs, the TCR library was made from it. Of note for this clonotype: The antigen is unknown.

CDR3-region Arm-PCR and iRepertoire HTBI primers produced the TCR beta libraries. Per the original methods: Across samples, 60 to 75 TRBV and roughly 13 TRBJ segments were found. TCRdb re-analysed the multiplex PCR reads in MiXCR, keeping a single row per CDR3 protein. The V and J calls were determined by TCRdb, not by the authors. This table holds some 450,000 distinct CDR3 sequences, about a quarter found once. V trimming: 6 bases; J trimming: 5 bases; junction bases outside the gene matches: 5. This CDR3 spans 13 amino acids. The germline V gene has CDR1 LNHDA and CDR2 SQIVND (reference sequence). The chain recombines TRBV19 with TRBJ2-5; 8 nucleotides align to TRBD1. The starting material was peripheral blood mononuclear cells (PBMCs), obtained when the disease was refractory, from a patient treated with antithyroid drugs. The sequence came from a female donor with Graves disease. The CDR3 region has the DNA TGTGCCAGTAGCGCAGGGGGCACGGAGACCCAGTACTTC. Its protein product is CASSAGGTETQYF.